The 30 T cell receptor beta chains listed next were all sequenced from one sample in a study of blood T cell repertoires in COVID-19. Sequenced by immunoSEQ multiplex PCR; TCRdb stores in-frame clones only, minus some. The data show about 250,000 clones, around 83% seen once. Specimen: peripheral blood. Every receptor here comes from a middle-aged man with active or convalescent COVID-19.

The V gene is TRBV7-2, the J gene TRBJ2-3; D unresolved. V was shortened by 5 bases and J by 1 base, with 10 bases between the two germline ends. Germline lookup yields CDR1 SGHTA and CDR2 FQGNSA. The CDR3 sequence is 14 residues long. CDR3 sequence: CASSLAGRTDTQYF. The CDR3 DNA reads as TGTGCCAGCAGCCTGGCTGGTCGCACAGATACGCAGTATTTT.

This clone was counted once. The chain has TRBV6-1 and TRBJ2-7; D unresolved. V was pared by 6 bases and J by 0 bases, with 9 bases between. The CDR3 extends over 13 amino acids. Germline CDR1 is MNHNS and CDR2 is SASEGT. As DNA, the CDR3 is TGTGCCAGCAGCGCCCGGGTCTCCTACGAGCAGTACTTC. This sequence encodes CASSARVSYEQYF.

The chain has TRBV5-1 and TRBJ1-4, with 10 bases fitting TRBD1. This CDR3 has 16 residues. With V trimmed by 4 bases and J by 8 bases, 11 bases remained unmatched. The germline gives CDR1 SGHRS, CDR2 YFSETQ. The CDR3 nucleotides are TGCGCCAGCAGCGCCAATCCCGGACAGGGGGAGGAAAAACTGTTTTTT. Translation: CASSANPGQGEEKLFF. Full variable domain (remainder filled in from reference TRBV5-1 and TRBJ1-4): KAGVTQTPRYLIKTRGQQVTLSCSPISGHRSVSWYQQTPGQGLQFLFEYFSETQRNKGNFPGRFSGRQFSNSRSEMNVSTLELGDSALYLCASSANPGQGEEKLFFGSGTQLSVL.

The chain is built from TRBV7-9 and TRBJ2-3; possibly TRBD1 for D (6 bases). Germline CDR1 SEHNR, CDR2 FQNEAQ (reference sequence). The germline V and J ends were trimmed by 4 bases and 0 bases, with 14 bases remaining between them. The CDR3 runs to 16 residues. This CDR3 reads CASSYLQGPSTDTQYF. CDR3 DNA: TGTGCCAGCAGCTACCTACAGGGACCTAGCACAGATACGCAGTATTTT.

This chain links TRBV18 with TRBJ1-2; no firm D call. This CDR3 is built from 15 residues. The germline V and J ends were trimmed by 2 bases and 4 bases, with 14 bases remaining between them. Germline V gives CDR1 KGHSH, CDR2 LQKENI. The CDR3 reads CASSPWQVNSYGYTF. CDR3 bases: TGTGCCAGCTCACCATGGCAGGTTAATAGCTATGGCTACACCTTC.

This chain links TRBV7-9 with TRBJ1-1; D is possibly TRBD1 (6 bases). Germline assignment: CDR1 SEHNR and CDR2 FQNEAQ (reference sequence). The CDR3 sequence is 16 residues long. Trimming left V 5 bases short and J 1 base short, with 17 bases between. This chain's CDR3 is CASSLMGGLGNTEAFF. The CDR3 DNA reads TGTGCCAGCAGCCTAATGGGGGGGCTGGGGAACACTGAAGCTTTCTTT.

The chain recombines TRBV6-1 with TRBJ2-2; TRBD1 matches at 7 bases. CDR3 size: 15 residues. CDR1 is MNHNS, CDR2 SASEGT, per germline. V shed 1 base, J shed 11 bases, and the junction held 10 bases outside the gene matches. CDR3 sequence: CASSEVVSGGIELFF. The CDR3 region has the DNA TGTGCCAGCAGTGAAGTAGTGTCAGGGGGTATTGAGCTGTTTTTT.

This clone was seen a few times. The chain combines TRBV7-2 with TRBJ1-1; D is unclear. V lost 5 bases to trimming and J lost 2 bases, with 9 bases between them. This CDR3 is built from 13 residues. Germline CDR1 reads SGHTA; CDR2 reads FQGNSA. In nucleotides, the CDR3 is TGTGCCAGCAGCCTATCCGTAAACACTGAAGCTTTCTTT. It yields the protein CASSLSVNTEAFF.

This clone was seen only a few times. The CDR3 DNA reads as TGCGCCAGCAGCTTGGGACTGCAAAATCAAGAGACCCAGTACTTC. This translates into CASSLGLQNQETQYF. V is TRBV5-1 and J is TRBJ2-5; no clear D gene. This CDR3 comprises 15 residues. Germline V lookup: CDR1 SGHRS, CDR2 YFSETQ. V was cut by 0 bases and J by 2 bases, with 11 bases left in between.

This clone has only one observation. The chain links TRBV6-1 to TRBJ2-7, with D tentatively TRBD2 (5 bases). The CDR3 spans 13 residues. The germline V gene encodes CDR1 MNHNS and CDR2 SASEGT. Trimming removed 2 bases from V and 5 bases from J, with 10 bases in between. CDR3 DNA sequence: TGTGCCAGCAGTGAAACGAGGGCACACGAGCAGTACTTC. Protein product: CASSETRAHEQYF.

The gene calls are TRBV9 and TRBJ2-7, with 11 positions matching TRBD1. In germline, CDR1 is SGDLS, CDR2 YYNGEE. This CDR3 contains 15 residues. V was pared by 4 bases and J by 2 bases, with 5 bases of the junction left unmatched. CDR3 nucleotides: TGTGCCAGCAGCCCTCGGACAGGGGGCACCTACGAGCAGTACTTC. Translated: CASSPRTGGTYEQYF.

The V and J genes are TRBV7-2 and TRBJ1-1, with D hard to call. From germline, CDR1 is SGHTA and CDR2 FQGNSA. The V end was cut by 4 bases, the J end by 12 bases, with 18 bases between. The CDR3 has 13 amino acids. The CDR3 nucleotides are TGTGCCAGCAGCTCACAATCGGGATCTGGAACTTTCTTT. It yields the protein CASSSQSGSGTFF.

This chain uses TRBV2 with TRBJ1-2; 12 bases align to TRBD1. The trim removed 7 bases at V and 8 bases at J, leaving 8 bases unmatched. CDR1 and CDR2 (germline): SNHLY, FYNNEI. The CDR3 totals 14 residues. The CDR3 DNA reads as TGTGCCAGCACCGGGACAGGGGGCTTTTTGGGCTACACCTTC. Protein sequence: CASTGTGGFLGYTF.

Only a few counts were recorded for this clone. V and J are TRBV10-1 and TRBJ1-1; the match to TRBD1 covers 8 bases. This CDR3 is built from 14 residues. Germline V gene sequence: CDR1 WNHNN, CDR2 SYGVQD (reference sequence). Germline trimming cut 4 bases from V and 4 bases from J; bases unmatched to any gene: 5. The CDR3 coding sequence is TGCGCCAGCAGTGGGAACAGGGGGAGCACTGAAGCTTTCTTT. Encoded protein: CASSGNRGSTEAFF.

V and J are TRBV5-6 and TRBJ2-7; maybe TRBD2 (6 bases). Trimming stripped 4 bases from V and 3 bases from J, with 11 bases between. This CDR3 has 13 amino acids. CDR1 and CDR2 from the germline V gene are SGHDT and YYEEEE. CDR3 nucleotide sequence: TGTGCCAGCAGCCGTAGCGGATACTACGAGCAGTACTTC. Amino acids: CASSRSGYYEQYF.

V usage is TRBV7-2 and J usage is TRBJ2-1; 11 bases match TRBD2. Germline V gene data show CDR1 as SGHTA and CDR2 as FQGNSA. V lost 6 bases and J lost 7; bases outside the gene matches: 8. The length of the CDR3 is 15 residues. As DNA, the CDR3 is TGTGCCAGCAGACAGCCGGGACTAGCGGAAAATGAGCAGTTCTTC. It is translated as CASRQPGLAENEQFF.

This chain joins TRBV5-4 and TRBJ1-2; D gene ambiguous. Per germline, CDR1 SGHNT and CDR2 YYREEE (reference sequence). The length of the CDR3 is 13 residues. Trimming left V 6 bases short and J 0 bases short, with 9 bases between. CDR3 loop: CASKIQTNYGYTF. CDR3 bases: TGTGCCAGCAAGATACAGACTAACTATGGCTACACCTTC.

This clone was counted between two and nine times. The J gene is TRBJ1-1, the V gene TRBV11-3; possibly TRBD1 for D (6 bases). The CDR3 is 15 amino acids. V lost 5 bases to trimming and J lost 1 base, with 14 bases between them. The germline V gene encodes CDR1 SGHNT and CDR2 YENEEA. The CDR3 protein is CASSPGGAANTEAFF. The DNA of the CDR3 is TGTGCCAGCAGCCCTGGGGGCGCGGCGAACACTGAAGCTTTCTTT. Variable domain in full (rest from reference TRBV11-3 and TRBJ1-1): EAGVVQSPRYKIIEKKQPVAFWCNPISGHNTLYWYLQNLGQGPELLIRYENEEAVDDSQLPKDRFSAERLKGVDSTLKIQPAELGDSAVYLCASSPGGAANTEAFFGQGTRLTVV.

The chain couples TRBV5-4 to TRBJ1-5, with D possibly being TRBD1 (6 bases). V gave up 3 bases and J gave up 2 bases, with 12 bases separating them. The CDR3 totals 15 residues. CDR1 is SGHNT, CDR2 YYREEE, per germline (reference sequence). CDR3 sequence (DNA): TGTGCCAGCAGCTCGGGGGGCTTTGGCAATCAGCCCCAGCATTTT. Its protein product is CASSSGGFGNQPQHF.

The V call is TRBV27, the J call TRBJ2-7; 8 bases are a match to TRBD1. Germline lookup yields CDR1 MNHEY and CDR2 SMNVEV (reference sequence). Trimming removed 4 bases from V and 3 bases from J; junction bases left unmatched: 8. The CDR3 covers 15 residues. CDR3 region: CASSYDGTGYYEQYF. The CDR3 DNA sequence: TGTGCCAGCAGTTATGACGGGACAGGTTACTACGAGCAGTACTTC.

The gene calls are TRBV10-3 and TRBJ1-2, with TRBD1 matching 10 bases. There are 13 residues in the CDR3. Losses at the gene ends were 10 bases for V and 8 bases for J; bases not matched to a gene: 10. Germline-derived CDR1 and CDR2 are ENHRY and SYGVKD. CDR3 sequence (DNA): TGTGCCAACCGACAGGGGGCAAGTGAAGGCTACACCTTC. Protein product: CANRQGASEGYTF.

The CDR3 region has the DNA TGTGCCAGCTCACCACGTATCGGTGAGGGGGACAAGTTCTACAATGAGCAGTTCTTC. Translating it yields CASSPRIGEGDKFYNEQFF. The J gene is TRBJ2-1, the V gene TRBV18, with D maybe TRBD1 (6 bases). With 1 base removed from V and 3 bases from J, the gap between germline ends came to 22 bases. This CDR3 comprises 19 residues. The germline V gene encodes CDR1 KGHSH and CDR2 LQKENI. The full variable domain, rest sourced from reference TRBV18 and TRBJ2-1, is NAGVMQNPRHLVRRRGQEARLRCSPMKGHSHVYWYRQLPEEGLKFMVYLQKENIIDESGMPKERFSAEFPKEGPSILRIQQVVRGDSAAYFCASSPRIGEGDKFYNEQFFGPGTRLTVL.

The chain links TRBV6-1 to TRBJ2-7; 7 bases are a match to TRBD2. V lost 10 bases and J lost 3; bases outside the gene matches: 12. CDR1 is MNHNS, CDR2 SASEGT, per germline. The CDR3 has 14 amino acids. This CDR3 is CATTGGSLGYEQYF. Here the CDR3 DNA reads TGTGCCACTACCGGGGGGAGCCTCGGCTACGAGCAGTACTTC.

The chain links TRBV7-9 to TRBJ1-5, with 8 nucleotides matching TRBD1. The length of the CDR3 is 17 residues. Per germline, CDR1 SEHNR and CDR2 FQNEAQ (reference sequence). V was pared by 3 bases and J by 7 bases, with 14 bases of the junction left unmatched. The CDR3 spells CASSFIVGTGRNQPQHF. The CDR3 nucleotides are TGTGCCAGCAGCTTTATCGTAGGGACAGGAAGGAACCAGCCCCAGCATTTT.

The rearrangement links TRBV11-3 to TRBJ2-3; possibly TRBD1 for D (5 bases). CDR1 and CDR2 (germline): SGHNT, YENEEA. Between the trimmed V and J ends, which lost 3 bases and 3 bases, there was a span of 7 bases. This CDR3 spans 13 amino acids. The chain's CDR3 is CASSFRTTDTQYF. The CDR3 DNA is TGTGCCAGCAGCTTTAGGACAACAGATACGCAGTATTTT.

The V and J genes are TRBV28 and TRBJ1-2; 7 bases are shared with TRBD1. The CDR3 consists of 13 residues. Germline trimming cut 3 bases from V and 8 bases from J; bases unmatched to any gene: 6. In germline, CDR1 is MDHEN, CDR2 SYDVKM. The CDR3 coding sequence is TGTGCCAGCAGTTTGTCAGACAGGGTAGGCTACACCTTC. It translates to CASSLSDRVGYTF.

This clone was observed once. The chain has TRBV6-5 and TRBJ2-1; maybe TRBD2 (7 bases). The CDR3 totals 14 residues. CDR1 is MNHEY, CDR2 SVGAGI, per germline. Trimming shortened V by 9 bases and J by 6 bases, and 18 bases separated the two germline ends. The chain's CDR3 is CASISLGGGNEQFF. CDR3 coding DNA: TGTGCCAGTATATCGCTAGGGGGGGGCAATGAGCAGTTCTTC.

This clone showed up just once. The genes are TRBV7-8 and TRBJ2-7; D is unclear. The CDR3 contains 13 residues. CDR1 and CDR2 (germline): SGHVS, FQNEAQ. Trimming took 4 bases from V and 0 from J, leaving 7 bases between them. The CDR3 nucleotides are TGTGCCAGCAGCTCATGGAGCTCCTACGAGCAGTACTTC. This translates into CASSSWSSYEQYF.

CDR3: CASSIGPGEAFF. Written as DNA, the CDR3 is TGTGCCAGTAGTATAGGCCCAGGTGAAGCTTTCTTT. The chain joins TRBV19 to TRBJ1-1; no firm D call. Germline V gene sequence: CDR1 LNHDA, CDR2 SQIVND (reference sequence). Trimming took 1 base from V and 7 from J, leaving 7 bases between them. The CDR3 is 12 amino acids.

The chain couples TRBV6-5 to TRBJ1-1; 8 bases fit TRBD1. J gave up 5 bases and V 5 bases, and 1 base lay outside the gene matches. In germline, CDR1 is MNHEY, CDR2 SVGAGI. CDR3 size: 12 residues. This chain's CDR3 is CASSRQGTEAFF. The CDR3 nucleotides are TGTGCCAGCAGTAGACAGGGGACTGAAGCTTTCTTT.